This T cell receptor beta chain originates from a study of T cells after yellow fever vaccination. This clonotype has just a few counts. What it binds is unknown. Per germline, CDR1 SNHLY and CDR2 FYNNEI. This CDR3 comprises 18 residues. V dropped 11 bases and J dropped 2; count of bases not matched to a gene: 14. Regarding the study as a whole: FACS-sorted repertoires could contain abundant clonotypes contaminating from the bulk population. A secondary response was less intense yet reached its peak sooner, at day 5 versus 15. Reappearance after the booster was seen for most primary-vaccination clones, at 95% to 96% CD4 and 75% to 90% CD8.

5'RACE template switching generated TCR cDNA, adding a universal primer site and UMIs. One entry per CDR3 protein results from TCRdb running MiXCR on the 5' RACE reads. This table has roughly 300,000 distinct CDR3 sequences, about 6.9% appearing once. This receptor was obtained from a young man who received the YFV17D yellow fever vaccine. The sample was PBMCs, taken about 49 days after the first yellow fever vaccination. The chain has TRBV2 and TRBJ2-3, with 15 bases lining up with TRBD2. CDR3 nucleotides: TGTGCCTTCTGTTTAGTCCGGACTAGCGGGGGGGCCACAGATACGCAGTATTTT. This sequence encodes CAFCLVRTSGGATDTQYF.